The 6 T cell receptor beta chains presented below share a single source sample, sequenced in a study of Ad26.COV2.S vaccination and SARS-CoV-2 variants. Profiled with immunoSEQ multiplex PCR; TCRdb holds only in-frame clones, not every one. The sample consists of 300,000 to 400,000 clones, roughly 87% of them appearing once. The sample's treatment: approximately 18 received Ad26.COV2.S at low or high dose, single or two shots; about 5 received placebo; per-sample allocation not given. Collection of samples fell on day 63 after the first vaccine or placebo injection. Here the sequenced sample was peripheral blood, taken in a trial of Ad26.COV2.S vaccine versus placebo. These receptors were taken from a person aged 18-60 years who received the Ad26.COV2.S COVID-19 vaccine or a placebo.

The chain's CDR3 is CASSQDRAYEQYF. For the CDR3, the DNA is TGTGCCAGTAGTCAGGACAGGGCTTACGAGCAGTACTTC. The chain is built from TRBV19 and TRBJ2-7, with 8 bases lining up with TRBD1. The CDR3 loop spans 13 amino acids. Germline CDR1 is LNHDA and CDR2 is SQIVND (reference sequence). Trimming at V came to 5 bases and at J to 4 bases, leaving 4 bases not matched to a gene.

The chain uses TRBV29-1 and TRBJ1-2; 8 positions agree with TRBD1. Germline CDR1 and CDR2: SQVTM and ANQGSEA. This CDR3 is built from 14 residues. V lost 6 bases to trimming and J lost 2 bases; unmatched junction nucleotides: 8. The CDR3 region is CSVTGQETNYGYTF. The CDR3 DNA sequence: TGCAGCGTGACGGGACAGGAGACAAACTATGGCTACACCTTC. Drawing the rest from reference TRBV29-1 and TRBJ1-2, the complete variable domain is SAVISQKPSRDICQRGTSLTIQCQVDSQVTMMFWYRQQPGQSLTLIATANQGSEATYESGFVIDKFPISRPNLTFSTLTVSNMSPEDSSIYLCSVTGQETNYGYTFGSGTRLTVV.

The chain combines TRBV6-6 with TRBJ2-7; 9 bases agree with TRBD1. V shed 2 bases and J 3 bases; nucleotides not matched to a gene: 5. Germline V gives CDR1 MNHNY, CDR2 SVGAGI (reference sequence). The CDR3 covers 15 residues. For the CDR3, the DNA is TGTGCCAGCAGTTACCCAAGGGACAGGGACTACGAGCAGTACTTC. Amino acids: CASSYPRDRDYEQYF.

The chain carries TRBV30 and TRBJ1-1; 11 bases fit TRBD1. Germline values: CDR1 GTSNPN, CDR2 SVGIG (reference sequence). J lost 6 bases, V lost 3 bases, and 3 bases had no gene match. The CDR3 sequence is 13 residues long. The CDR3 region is CAWRDRGPAEAFF. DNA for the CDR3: TGTGCCTGGAGGGACAGGGGGCCCGCTGAAGCTTTCTTT.

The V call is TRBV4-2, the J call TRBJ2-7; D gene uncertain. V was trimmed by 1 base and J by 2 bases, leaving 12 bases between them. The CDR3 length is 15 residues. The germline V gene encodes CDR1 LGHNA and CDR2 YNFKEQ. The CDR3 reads CASSQGRLLPYEQYF. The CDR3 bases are TGTGCCAGCAGCCAAGGTCGCCTCCTACCCTACGAGCAGTACTTC.

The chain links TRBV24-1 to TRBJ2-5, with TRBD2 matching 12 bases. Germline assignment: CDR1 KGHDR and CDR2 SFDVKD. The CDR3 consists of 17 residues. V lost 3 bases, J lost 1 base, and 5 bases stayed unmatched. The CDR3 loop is CATSDPSTSGSQETQYF. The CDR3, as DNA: TGTGCCACCAGTGATCCCTCGACTAGCGGGAGCCAAGAGACCCAGTACTTC.